This T cell receptor (beta chain) was obtained from a study of cytotoxic CD8 clonotypes in ibrutinib-treated CLL. T cells were sequenced at a targeted depth of 1 in 200,000 to 1 in 1 million. The protocol was immunoSEQ multiplex PCR, while the TCRdb copy is restricted to in-frame clones and leaves out a portion. The sample shows roughly 250,000 clones, under 75% of them seen only once. The germline V and J ends were trimmed by 0 bases and 0 bases, with 9 bases remaining between them. There are 14 residues in the CDR3. CDR1 and CDR2 from the germline V gene are GTSNPN and SVGIG (reference sequence). Regarding the study as a whole: Sustained-remission and progressing patients were not sampled at matched times. Clonality was elevated at ibrutinib response and had returned toward baseline at progression.

Of note for this clone: Its specificity is unknown.

The sequencing here drew on PBMCs, taken after 24 months of ibrutinib treatment. This chain connects TRBV30 to TRBJ2-7; D assignment may be TRBD1 or TRBD2 (5 bases each). The TCR was taken from a human donor with chronic lymphocytic leukemia. The CDR3 coding sequence is TGTGCCTGGAGTGTGTCAGGGAGCTCCTACGAGCAGTACTTC. Translating it yields CAWSVSGSSYEQYF.